These 13 T cell receptor beta chains were sequenced from one sample in a study of Ad26.COV2.S vaccination and SARS-CoV-2 variants. Treatment defined: 15 to 20 received Ad26.COV2.S at low or high dose, single or two shots; 5 received placebo; per-sample allocation not given. Specimen acquisition occurred on day 63 following the initial vaccine or placebo injection. Repertoires were generated with immunoSEQ multiplex PCR, while TCRdb's copy carries only in-frame clones and drops some. Of approximately 480,000 clones in the sample, around 88% were seen once. The source material was peripheral blood, sampled in a trial of Ad26.COV2.S vaccine versus placebo. These receptors came from a person aged 18-60 years who received the Ad26.COV2.S COVID-19 vaccine or a placebo.

Only one count was recorded for this clone. V gene TRBV6-6 combines with J gene TRBJ1-3, with 8 positions matching TRBD1. Germline CDR1 and CDR2: MNHNY and SVGAGI (reference sequence). The V and J ends lost 7 bases and 5 bases, in that order; junction bases with no gene match: 10. CDR3 length equals 15 residues. CDR3 protein: CASNPRTGRRNTIYF. The CDR3 nucleotides are TGTGCCAGCAACCCCCGGACAGGGAGACGAAACACCATATATTTT.

This chain uses TRBV11-3 with TRBJ2-2; 9 bases are a match to TRBD1. There are 16 residues in the CDR3. Per the germline V gene, CDR1 is SGHNT and CDR2 is YENEEA. V shed 5 bases, J shed 5 bases, and the junction held 9 bases outside the gene matches. CDR3: CASSQMGTGTTGELFF. As DNA, the CDR3 is TGTGCCAGCAGCCAAATGGGGACAGGGACGACCGGGGAGCTGTTTTTT.

This chain joins TRBV9 and TRBJ2-2; the D is unclear. Germline V gene data show CDR1 as SGDLS and CDR2 as YYNGEE. The CDR3 totals 18 residues. Trimming left V 0 bases short and J 1 base short, with 16 bases between. DNA of the CDR3: TGTGCCAGCAGCGTAGACCTCTGGTTGAACGGGAACACCGGGGAGCTGTTTTTT. Translating it yields CASSVDLWLNGNTGELFF. The full variable domain, completed using reference TRBV9 and TRBJ2-2, is DSGVTQTPKHLITATGQRVTLRCSPRSGDLSVYWYQQSLDQGLQFLIQYYNGEERAKGNILERFSAQQFPDLHSELNLSSLELGDSALYFCASSVDLWLNGNTGELFFGEGSRLTVL.

The rearrangement joins TRBV7-6 to TRBJ2-3; TRBD2 is a possible D gene (5 bases). The CDR3 covers 15 residues. The V end lost 2 bases, the J end lost 4 bases, and 13 bases lay between the germline ends. Per the germline V gene, CDR1 is SGHVS and CDR2 is FNYEAQ. The CDR3 sequence is CASSLSSGRADTQYF. The CDR3 DNA sequence: TGTGCCAGCAGCTTATCATCGGGAAGGGCAGATACGCAGTATTTT. Full variable domain (missing parts from reference TRBV7-6 and TRBJ2-3): GAGVSQSPRYKVTKRGQDVALRCDPISGHVSLYWYRQALGQGPEFLTYFNYEAQQDKSGLPNDRFSAERPEGSISTLTIQRTEQRDSAMYRCASSLSSGRADTQYFGPGTRLTVL.

The V gene is TRBV6-5, the J gene TRBJ1-4; D possibly corresponds to TRBD1 (6 bases). The CDR3 consists of 15 residues. The V gene lost 2 bases and the J gene lost 6 bases, with 13 bases spanning the gap. Germline V CDR1 and CDR2: MNHEY, SVGAGI. In DNA, the CDR3 is TGTGCCAGCAGTTACGGTCTGGGGGCAGATGAAAAACTGTTTTTT. Translated, it gives CASSYGLGADEKLFF.

This chain connects TRBV10-3 to TRBJ1-2, with TRBD1 identical over 8 bases. There are 11 residues in the CDR3. With V trimmed by 8 bases and J by 4 bases, 0 bases remained unmatched. Germline CDR1 reads ENHRY; CDR2 reads SYGVKD. This chain's CDR3 is CAIGQGYGYTF. The DNA for the CDR3 is TGTGCCATCGGACAGGGCTATGGCTACACCTTC.

This chain uses TRBV6-6 with TRBJ1-6; D gene uncertain. The CDR3 contains 14 residues. Trimming removed 2 bases at V and 5 bases at J, with 7 bases between. Germline assignment: CDR1 MNHNY and CDR2 SVGAGI (reference sequence). The CDR3 nucleotides read TGTGCCAGCAGTTACCCGGCAGATAATTCACCCCTCCACTTT. Amino acids: CASSYPADNSPLHF.

The V and J genes are TRBV28 and TRBJ2-1; 9 bases line up with TRBD2. V lost 7 bases to trimming and J lost 4 bases; unmatched junction nucleotides: 2. This CDR3 is built from 13 residues. Germline V gene data show CDR1 as MDHEN and CDR2 as SYDVKM. CDR3 sequence (DNA): TGTGCCAGCACCCTAGCGGGGTACAATGAGCAGTTCTTC. Protein sequence: CASTLAGYNEQFF.

J is TRBJ2-3 and V is TRBV7-2, with D perhaps matching TRBD2 (6 bases). CDR3 size: 15 residues. CDR1 is SGHTA and CDR2 is FQGNSA in the germline V gene. The germline V and J ends were trimmed by 6 bases and 6 bases, with 19 bases remaining between them. The DNA for the CDR3 is TGTGCCAGCAGAGCCCCGGGAGCCCCGCGGGATACGCAGTATTTT. Amino acids: CASRAPGAPRDTQYF.

J is TRBJ1-5 and V is TRBV29-1, with 9 nucleotides matching TRBD1. The CDR3 is made up of 15 amino acids. CDR1 SQVTM and CDR2 ANQGSEA come from the germline V gene. J was trimmed by 11 bases and V by 5 bases; bases with no gene match: 16. CDR3 in DNA: TGCAGCGTTCAGACCGGGACAGGGACCCAATCGGCCCAGCATTTT. It specifies CSVQTGTGTQSAQHF.

The genes are TRBV27 and TRBJ1-1, with D tentatively TRBD1 (6 bases). The germline CDR1 and CDR2 sequences are MNHEY and SMNVEV (reference sequence). The CDR3 is 14 residues long. Trimming shortened V by 4 bases and J by 1 base, and 10 bases separated the two germline ends. The CDR3 sequence: CASSYAGANTEAFF. In DNA form, the CDR3 reads TGTGCCAGCAGTTACGCGGGGGCGAACACTGAAGCTTTCTTT.

V is TRBV7-2 and J is TRBJ2-2; D gene uncertain. The germline gives CDR1 SGHTA, CDR2 FQGNSA. The V gene lost 4 bases and the J gene lost 12 bases, with 15 bases spanning the gap. The CDR3 is 13 amino acids. The CDR3 sequence: CASSSDLGGKLFF. The DNA for the CDR3 is TGTGCCAGCAGCTCCGATCTTGGCGGCAAGCTGTTTTTT.

V is TRBV5-1 and J is TRBJ1-1; possibly TRBD1 for D (5 bases). V gave up 2 bases and J gave up 5 bases, with 13 bases separating them. Germline CDR1 and CDR2: SGHRS and YFSETQ. CDR3 size: 14 residues. CDR3 loop: CASSFGGFRTEAFF. CDR3 coding DNA: TGCGCCAGCAGCTTTGGGGGTTTTAGGACTGAAGCTTTCTTT. The full variable domain, rest sourced from reference TRBV5-1 and TRBJ1-1, is KAGVTQTPRYLIKTRGQQVTLSCSPISGHRSVSWYQQTPGQGLQFLFEYFSETQRNKGNFPGRFSGRQFSNSRSEMNVSTLELGDSALYLCASSFGGFRTEAFFGQGTRLTVV.